The 20 T cell receptor beta chains below all came from one sample that was sequenced in a study of CD8 T cells in ankylosing spondylitis. The study's findings and limits: Seemingly distinctive of ankylosing spondylitis blood was a TCR beta motif formed by eight highly homologous variants.

TCRdb reprocessed the 5' RACE reads via MiXCR and lists one record per CDR3 protein. The table includes 300,000 to 400,000 distinct CDR3 sequences, 20% to 25% detected once. Antigens for these TCRs are unknown. The sample was blood, either unsorted or a sorted T cell fraction (not recorded which). The origin of the receptors is a male donor with ankylosing spondylitis.

The chain links TRBV18 to TRBJ2-5; D possibly uses TRBD1 or TRBD2 (5 bases each). V was pared by 0 bases and J by 1 base, with 9 bases between. Germline CDR1 and CDR2: KGHSH and LQKENI. The CDR3 is 15 residues long. The CDR3: CASSPPLGTQETQYF. The DNA of the CDR3 is TGTGCCAGCTCACCACCGTTAGGGACCCAAGAGACCCAGTACTTC.

The chain couples TRBV3-1 to TRBJ2-2; D is unclear. From germline, CDR1 is LGHDT and CDR2 YNNKEL (reference sequence). The CDR3 totals 16 residues. Trimming stripped 2 bases from V and 0 bases from J, with 10 bases between. The CDR3 nucleotides are TGTGCCAGCAGCCAAAATAGTGGGACGAACACCGGGGAGCTGTTTTTT. Translated: CASSQNSGTNTGELFF.

This clonotype was detected a few times. This chain links TRBV7-2 with TRBJ2-4; TRBD1 matches at 8 bases. Per germline, CDR1 SGHTA and CDR2 FQGNSA. J gave up 5 bases and V 1 base, and 4 bases lay outside the gene matches. The CDR3 sequence is 15 residues long. CDR3 loop: CASSLGSGGQNIQYF. Here the CDR3 DNA reads TGTGCCAGCAGCTTAGGTTCAGGGGGCCAAAACATTCAGTACTTC.

This chain joins TRBV2 and TRBJ2-5; D is unresolved. The germline CDR1 and CDR2 sequences are SNHLY and FYNNEI. The CDR3 loop spans 16 amino acids. Trimming cost V 4 bases and J 5 bases, with 20 bases left between them. CDR3 in amino acids: CASSGRRLTLDETQYF. The CDR3 coding sequence is TGTGCCAGCAGTGGCCGTCGACTCACATTGGACGAGACCCAGTACTTC.

The chain couples TRBV19 to TRBJ1-5; D unclear. Germline V lookup: CDR1 LNHDA, CDR2 SQIVND (reference sequence). With 2 bases removed from V and 6 bases from J, the gap between germline ends came to 8 bases. CDR3 length: 13 amino acids. CDR3 loop: CASSIPRVQPQHF. The CDR3 region has the DNA TGTGCCAGTAGTATACCGAGGGTTCAGCCCCAGCATTTT.

The genes are TRBV4-1 and TRBJ1-1, with 8 bases matching TRBD1. V dropped 4 bases and J dropped 1; count of bases not matched to a gene: 5. The CDR3 length is 15 residues. The germline V gene encodes CDR1 MGHRA and CDR2 YSYEKL. The CDR3 DNA is TGCGCCAGCAGCCGGGACAGGTCTCCGAACACTGAAGCTTTCTTT. Translation gives CASSRDRSPNTEAFF.

The J gene is TRBJ1-2, the V gene TRBV9; 7 nucleotides align to TRBD1. There are 17 residues in the CDR3. The V and J ends lost 3 bases and 3 bases, in that order; junction bases with no gene match: 14. Germline CDR1 is SGDLS and CDR2 is YYNGEE. The CDR3 spells CASSARRLTGTDYGYTF. The CDR3 nucleotides are TGTGCCAGCAGCGCTAGAAGACTTACCGGGACAGACTATGGCTACACCTTC.

The chain couples TRBV20-1 to TRBJ2-5; 7 bases are a match to TRBD1. Germline lookup yields CDR1 DFQATT and CDR2 SNEGSKA (reference sequence). Germline trimming cut 4 bases from V and 2 bases from J; bases unmatched to any gene: 7. The CDR3 consists of 14 residues. The CDR3 bases are TGCAGTGCTACTGCCCGGGACAGACAAGAGACCCAGTACTTC. It translates to CSATARDRQETQYF.

This clonotype was seen many times. The CDR3 region is CASGGAFLTF. The DNA for the CDR3 is TGTGCCAGCGGGGGGGCATTCCTGACTTTC. The gene calls are TRBV14 and TRBJ2-6, with D perhaps matching TRBD2 (7 bases). With 8 bases removed from V and 14 bases from J, the gap between germline ends came to 10 bases. This CDR3 spans 10 amino acids. The V gene's germline CDR1 is SGHDN and CDR2 FVKESK.

The chain couples TRBV7-8 to TRBJ1-6; the match to TRBD1 covers 10 bases. The CDR3 spans 15 residues. After removal of 5 bases from V and 9 bases from J, the junction contained 7 bases not matched to a gene. CDR1 and CDR2 (germline): SGHVS, FQNEAQ. The DNA of the CDR3 is TGTGCCAGCAGCCTACTCGGACAGGGGGGTTCACCCCTCCACTTT. Protein product: CASSLLGQGGSPLHF.

Only a few counts were recorded for this clonotype. V and J are TRBV5-1 and TRBJ2-1; D is undetermined. Germline V gene data show CDR1 as SGHRS and CDR2 as YFSETQ. Deletions cut 5 bases from V and 0 bases from J, with 15 bases between. The CDR3 totals 16 residues. CDR3 region: CASRGEGRSSYNEQFF. The DNA of the CDR3 is TGCGCCAGCAGGGGTGAAGGTCGTAGCTCCTACAATGAGCAGTTCTTC.

V and J are TRBV7-2 and TRBJ2-3; tentative D call: TRBD1 (6 bases). This CDR3 region has 16 residues. The V and J ends lost 5 bases and 0 bases respectively, with 15 bases between them. The germline CDR1 and CDR2 sequences are SGHTA and FQGNSA. The CDR3 loop is CASSITRDISTDTQYF. The CDR3 region has the DNA TGTGCCAGCAGCATCACCCGGGACATTAGCACAGATACGCAGTATTTT. The full variable domain, completed using reference TRBV7-2 and TRBJ2-3, is GAGVSQSPSNKVTEKGKDVELRCDPISGHTALYWYRQSLGQGLEFLIYFQGNSAPDKSGLPSDRFSAERTGGSVSTLTIQRTQQEDSAVYLCASSITRDISTDTQYFGPGTRLTVL.

This chain links TRBV5-6 with TRBJ2-1; no clear D gene. V was cut by 0 bases and J by 7 bases, with 8 bases left in between. CDR1 and CDR2 from the germline V gene are SGHDT and YYEEEE. The CDR3 is 13 amino acids. The CDR3 spells CASSLGQQNEQFF. For the CDR3, the DNA is TGTGCCAGCAGCTTGGGCCAACAGAATGAGCAGTTCTTC.

The sample holds a few counts of this clonotype. CDR3 loop: CASSPGPGQGTGGYTF. CDR3 nucleotide sequence: TGTGCCAGCTCACCAGGTCCGGGACAGGGGACGGGCGGCTACACCTTC. This chain uses TRBV18 with TRBJ1-2, with TRBD1 matching 10 bases. This CDR3 has 16 residues. Unmatched junction bases numbered 11, after V lost 2 bases and J lost 8 bases. Per germline, CDR1 KGHSH and CDR2 LQKENI.

This clonotype was found a few times. The V and J genes are TRBV29-1 and TRBJ2-1; 13 bases fit TRBD2. Germline V lookup: CDR1 SQVTM, CDR2 ANQGSEA. The V gene end was trimmed by 4 bases and the J gene end by 0 bases; junction bases not matched to a gene: 3. The CDR3 runs 16 residues. CDR3 nucleotides: TGCAGCGTTGGCGGACTAGCGGGAGACTCCTACAATGAGCAGTTCTTC. It specifies CSVGGLAGDSYNEQFF.

V and J are TRBV20-1 and TRBJ1-1; D gene uncertain. V lost 2 bases to trimming and J lost 1 base, with 17 bases between them. The CDR3 extends over 16 amino acids. The V gene's germline CDR1 is DFQATT and CDR2 SNEGSKA (reference sequence). In DNA form, the CDR3 reads TGCAGTGCTAGACCCCGGTCTGGACTGTCGAACACTGAAGCTTTCTTT. This gives the protein CSARPRSGLSNTEAFF.

The V gene is TRBV20-1, the J gene TRBJ2-7; D might be TRBD2 (5 bases). The ends were cut back, 6 bases at V and 7 bases at J, with 16 bases in the middle. The CDR3 spans 12 residues. CDR1 is DFQATT, CDR2 SNEGSKA, per germline (reference sequence). In DNA form, the CDR3 reads TGCAGTGCCCGTTCGGGCGGGCGAGAGCAGTACTTC. This sequence encodes CSARSGGREQYF.

This sequence joins TRBV10-3 and TRBJ2-1; 13 nucleotides match TRBD2. Unmatched junction bases numbered 12, after V lost 4 bases and J lost 3 bases. Germline loops: CDR1 ENHRY, CDR2 SYGVKD. CDR3 size: 19 residues. CDR3 residues: CAISVRDTGTSGDYNEQFF. The CDR3 coding sequence is TGTGCCATCAGTGTTAGGGACACAGGGACTAGCGGGGACTACAATGAGCAGTTCTTC.

V usage is TRBV30 and J usage is TRBJ2-7; D is perhaps TRBD1 (5 bases). Germline V CDR1 and CDR2: GTSNPN, SVGIG (reference sequence). Trimming shortened V by 2 bases and J by 0 bases, and 11 bases separated the two germline ends. The CDR3 extends over 14 amino acids. CDR3 residues: CAWSSDRGSYEQYF. CDR3 nucleotides: TGTGCCTGGAGTTCCGACAGAGGCTCCTACGAGCAGTACTTC.

The genes are TRBV28 and TRBJ1-3; 11 bases fit TRBD1. V shed 6 bases and J 3 bases; nucleotides not matched to a gene: 7. Germline CDR1 is MDHEN and CDR2 is SYDVKM. The CDR3 runs 16 residues. CDR3 sequence: CASRPGQGVFGNTIYF. DNA for the CDR3: TGTGCCAGCAGGCCGGGACAGGGGGTGTTTGGAAACACCATATATTTT.